This TCR beta chain was obtained from a study of OX40 agonist ivuxolimab in advanced cancers. The CDR3 runs 16 residues. Germline values: CDR1 SGHKS, CDR2 YYEKEE (reference sequence). V lost 0 bases to trimming and J lost 4 bases, with 14 bases between them. The protocol was immunoSEQ multiplex PCR, while the TCRdb copy is restricted to in-frame clones and leaves out a portion. The sample holds around 40,000 clones, about 88% seen once. The clonotype was recovered from an adult with an advanced solid tumor such as melanoma, head and neck, liver or kidney cancer. The chain couples TRBV5-5 to TRBJ1-3; a possible D gene is TRBD1 (6 bases). The sample in question was CD4+ or CD8+ T cells sorted from blood, obtained in a trial of the OX40 agonist ivuxolimab. CDR3 region: CASSLGYGGAGNTIYF. The CDR3, as DNA: TGTGCCAGCAGCTTGGGTTATGGGGGCGCGGGAAACACCATATATTTT.